The 8 T cell receptor beta chains presented below share a single source sample, sequenced in a study of blood T cell repertoires in COVID-19. Libraries were prepared by immunoSEQ multiplex PCR; TCRdb keeps only in-frame clonotypes and omits some of them. The table shows some 80,000 clones, with over 75% occurring only once. The specimen sequenced was peripheral blood. Receptor source: a man in his forties or fifties with COVID-19, enrolled during active disease.

V usage is TRBV12-3 or TRBV12-4 and J usage is TRBJ1-1; D remains ambiguous. This CDR3 region has 13 residues. V dropped 4 bases and J dropped 0 bases, with 6 bases sitting between them. Here the CDR3 DNA reads TGTGCCAGCAGTTGGGCGATGAACACTGAAGCTTTCTTT. Amino acids: CASSWAMNTEAFF.

This chain links TRBV21-1 with TRBJ2-2; the table calls TRBD2, which could not be checked here. TRBV21-1 has pseudogene status. The CDR3 has 13 residues. The CDR3 protein is CARRGGTGGELFF. For the CDR3, the DNA is TGTGCCCGGCGGGGCGGGACGGGCGGGGAGCTGTTTTTT.

A single count supports this clone. This rearrangement joins TRBV7-2 to TRBJ2-5, with D possibly being TRBD2 (6 bases). Germline-derived CDR1 and CDR2 are SGHTA and FQGNSA. Trimming pared 1 base from V and 3 bases from J, leaving 12 bases between. The CDR3 extends over 15 amino acids. CDR3 DNA sequence: TGTGCCAGCAGCTTAGGGTGGACTAACAAAGAGACCCAGTACTTC. Amino acids: CASSLGWTNKETQYF.

V is TRBV6-2 or TRBV6-3 and J is TRBJ1-4; 12 nucleotides align to TRBD1. The V gene's germline CDR1 is MNHEY and CDR2 SVGEGT. The V gene end was trimmed by 5 bases and the J gene end by 8 bases; junction bases not matched to a gene: 6. This CDR3 region has 15 residues. The CDR3 spells CASSPGTGGAEKLFF. Here the CDR3 DNA reads TGTGCCAGCAGTCCCGGGACAGGGGGCGCGGAAAAACTGTTTTTT.

This sequence joins TRBV6-5 and TRBJ1-1; 8 positions agree with TRBD1. The CDR3 covers 14 residues. The ends lost 5 bases at V and 0 bases at J; junction bases unmatched: 2. Germline values: CDR1 MNHEY, CDR2 SVGAGI. The CDR3, as DNA: TGTGCCAGCAGTCGGACAGGGATGAACACTGAAGCTTTCTTT. Its protein product is CASSRTGMNTEAFF.

Concerning this clone: The same CDR3 arises from other DNA sequences in this sample as well. The V gene is TRBV5-1, the J gene TRBJ2-7; 13 nucleotides agree with TRBD2. The CDR3 is made up of 15 amino acids. J was trimmed by 2 bases and V by 3 bases; bases with no gene match: 2. Germline V CDR1 and CDR2: SGHRS, YFSETQ. CDR3 DNA sequence: TGCGCCAGCAGCTCGGGACTAGCGGGAACCTACGAGCAGTACTTC. Translating it yields CASSSGLAGTYEQYF.

The chain links TRBV3-1 (or the pseudogene TRBV3-2) to TRBJ1-1; D unresolved. The V and J ends lost 2 bases and 0 bases respectively, with 7 bases between them. The germline V gene encodes CDR1 LGHDT and CDR2 YNNKEL (reference sequence). CDR3 length: 14 residues. CDR3 protein: CASSQRTLNTEAFF. In DNA form, the CDR3 reads TGTGCCAGCAGCCAAAGGACTTTGAACACTGAAGCTTTCTTT.

The J gene is TRBJ2-5, the V gene TRBV2; perhaps TRBD2 as D (5 bases). Between the trimmed V and J ends, which lost 6 bases and 6 bases, there was a span of 14 bases. From germline, CDR1 is SNHLY and CDR2 FYNNEI. This CDR3 contains 13 residues. The CDR3 is CASSREGRQTQYF. Written as DNA, the CDR3 is TGTGCCAGCAGCCGGGAAGGGCGACAGACCCAGTACTTC.